The rows below give T cell receptor beta chains drawn from one sample of a study of shared clonotypes between healthy human individuals. Sequencing used immunoSEQ multiplex PCR; TCRdb keeps in-frame clones, though not all of them. The table includes fewer than 600,000 clones, 60% to 85% detected once. Material for sequencing was PBMCs. Source of these receptors: a woman aged 40 to 55 in good health. Some clones in this sample may be carry-over from other donors' samples. Both conserved end residues are part of each CDR3. The D gene is left open where the match is weak. Only some rows state a clone size, as once, few, many or a class for expanded clones.

abundance: .; j_gene: TRBJ1-2; v_gene: TRBV27; d_gene: .; CDR3aa: CASSPRQGYYGYTF; CDR3nt: TGTGCCAGCAGCCCCCGGCAGGGCTACTATGGCTACACCTTC
abundance: .; j_gene: TRBJ2-5; v_gene: TRBV5-1; d_gene: .; CDR3aa: CASSLMGDQETQYF; CDR3nt: TGCGCCAGCAGCTTGATGGGAGACCAAGAGACCCAGTACTTC
abundance: few; j_gene: TRBJ2-1; v_gene: TRBV5-1; d_gene: .; CDR3aa: CASSFGLNNEQFF; CDR3nt: TGCGCCAGCAGCTTTGGACTCAACAATGAGCAGTTCTTC
abundance: once; j_gene: TRBJ2-1; v_gene: TRBV15; d_gene: .; CDR3aa: CATSRDGRISYNEQFF; CDR3nt: TGTGCCACCAGCAGAGATGGTCGGATATCCTACAATGAGCAGTTCTTC
abundance: many; j_gene: TRBJ2-5; v_gene: TRBV11-2; d_gene: TRBD2; CDR3aa: CASSLGGRQETQYF; CDR3nt: TGTGCCAGCAGCTTAGGCGGGAGGCAAGAGACCCAGTACTTC
abundance: .; j_gene: TRBJ2-5; v_gene: TRBV7-7; d_gene: .; CDR3aa: CASSFRLQKTQYF; CDR3nt: TGTGCTAGCAGCTTTAGGCTTCAAAAGACCCAGTACTTC
abundance: .; j_gene: TRBJ2-7; v_gene: TRBV27; d_gene: .; CDR3aa: CASSRLDFSYEQYF; CDR3nt: TGTGCCAGCAGCCGATTGGACTTCTCCTACGAGCAGTACTTC
abundance: .; j_gene: TRBJ2-2; v_gene: TRBV9; d_gene: .; CDR3aa: CASSIGLNTGELFF; CDR3nt: TGTGCCAGCAGCATAGGACTAAACACCGGGGAGCTGTTTTTT
abundance: .; j_gene: TRBJ2-7; v_gene: TRBV29-1; d_gene: TRBD2; CDR3aa: CSVEGLAEKAYEQYF; CDR3nt: TGCAGCGTTGAGGGACTAGCGGAGAAGGCCTACGAGCAGTACTTC
abundance: .; j_gene: TRBJ2-7; v_gene: TRBV7-2; d_gene: .; CDR3aa: CASLRGGPPYEQYF; CDR3nt: TGTGCCAGCTTACGTGGAGGCCCTCCCTACGAGCAGTACTTC
abundance: .; j_gene: TRBJ2-7; v_gene: TRBV19; d_gene: .; CDR3aa: CASSMGLPYEQYF; CDR3nt: TGTGCCAGTAGTATGGGTCTCCCCTACGAGCAGTACTTC
abundance: .; j_gene: TRBJ2-7; v_gene: TRBV28; d_gene: .; CDR3aa: CASSPPQYF; CDR3nt: TGTGCCAGCAGTCCCCCGCAGTACTTC
abundance: .; j_gene: TRBJ2-3; v_gene: TRBV29-1; d_gene: TRBD2; CDR3aa: CSVAGGPNTQYF; CDR3nt: TGCAGCGTTGCGGGAGGGCCAAATACGCAGTATTTT
abundance: few; j_gene: TRBJ1-2; v_gene: TRBV6-4; d_gene: .; CDR3aa: CASSPEGAGGYTF; CDR3nt: TGTGCCAGCAGTCCCGAAGGGGCAGGAGGCTACACCTTC
abundance: .; j_gene: TRBJ2-2; v_gene: TRBV5-5; d_gene: .; CDR3aa: CASSLNPGFTGELFF; CDR3nt: TGTGCCAGCAGCTTGAATCCGGGTTTCACCGGGGAGCTGTTTTTT
abundance: .; j_gene: TRBJ1-2; v_gene: TRBV7-2; d_gene: .; CDR3aa: CAITSGGRKGYTF; CDR3nt: TGTGCCATCACTTCAGGCGGGAGGAAGGGCTACACCTTC
abundance: .; j_gene: TRBJ1-5; v_gene: TRBV5-1; d_gene: TRBD1; CDR3aa: CASSDGTANNQPQHF; CDR3nt: TGCGCCAGCAGTGACGGGACAGCAAACAATCAGCCCCAGCATTTT